The sequence of this T cell receptor beta chain was determined in a study of T cells in women clearing cervical HPV infection (dated by TCRdb to 2016 to 2018). In terms of the full investigation: The cases were 20 to 25 women with histologically confirmed HPV16-related CIN3 or worse, and 2 of these cases were invasive cancers. The controls were about 26 women whose single incident HPV16 infection cleared within 12 months with no development of precancer or cancer. Blood from cases was drawn at the visit where the lesion was first identified, while blood from controls was drawn once the infection was no longer detected. For cases, the median interval between lesion detection and blood sampling was roughly 140 days, with an interquartile range of roughly 85 to 220 days. HLA typing was available for only a few women, so HLA type could not be excluded as a confounder. This exploratory proof-of-principle case-control study, nested within the Guanacaste HPV Natural History Study in Costa Rica, compared TCR repertoires among women with different cervical HPV16 outcomes. Cases and controls were matched on age within five years and on year of sample collection. Cases had a median age of approximately 34 years and controls had a median age of approximately 38, with no significant differences in baseline characteristics. In the parent cohort, some 10,000 women aged 18 or older were enrolled in Guanacaste, Costa Rica, during 1993 to 1994 and then followed for roughly seven years. Five blinded duplicates per group were added as quality controls, so that about 60 samples were obtained: some 50 participants and roughly ten replicates. Results the study describes overall, beyond this receptor: Cases had lower TRBV6-7 relative abundance than controls (approximately 0.1% versus 0.16%; Bonferroni P = 0.0008). CIN3+ cases had significantly higher TCR repertoire richness than controls across sequencing depths, but evenness did not differ between the groups. The cross-sectional design could not show whether the associations came before the infection or were a result of it, and neither effector/memory subsets nor HPV-specific T cells were isolated. Because the number of T cells in each sample was unknown, differences in richness could reflect differing T-cell content rather than repertoire biology. Random forest classifiers that combined richness and V gene abundances separated cases from controls with an estimated AUC of less than 0.85.

From cysteine to phenylalanine, the CDR3 is 15 amino acids long. Only the CDR3 bases that were read are kept: 36 of them, in frame from base 1. After removal of 0 bases from V and 4 bases from J, the junction retains 2 bases not matched to a gene. CDR1 is given as SGHRS and CDR2 as YFSETQ, both from the germline V gene. TCR beta CDR3 regions were amplified by multiplex PCR using the immunoSEQ assay from an average of about 1,200 ng genomic DNA per sample. Primer bias was corrected in the assay by using a complete synthetic TCR repertoire to establish an amplification baseline. The amplicons were sequenced on the Illumina platform. The study's own analysis went as follows. Sequences were error-corrected by clustering with frequency ratios and a modified nearest-neighbor algorithm and were then analyzed in the immunoSEQ Analyzer with IMGT gene definitions. TCR richness and evenness were averaged over 20 rarefaction repeats at each rarefaction depth, excluding samples with fewer sequences than the depth. V, D and J gene relative abundances were compared between groups with Wilcoxon rank sum tests, applying FDR correction. For the blinded duplicates, the intraclass correlation was 95.6% for TCR richness and averaged 76.4% across about 70 gene segments. TCRdb limited this immuneACCESS table to in-frame rearrangements with V and J called. A share of clones is missing; checked studies link under half to unresolved V genes, and the rest is unexplained. That table furnishes V, J and clone size, whereas the DNA furnished D and trimming. The sample table includes 13,000 or so clones. Clones ranked in the top ten supply approximately 10% of the sample.

Every participant had a single incident cervical HPV16 infection, and women with prevalent HPV16 infections were excluded. Cervical HPV DNA was detected with MY09/MY11 PCR, and genotyping was done by dot-blot hybridization. Fifteen mL of heparinized blood were centrifuged, and the buffy coat was split into aliquots, frozen at -30 degrees C, and then kept at -80 degrees C. QIAGEN kits were used to extract genomic DNA from buffy coat specimens. As to this clone: This receptor's antigen is unknown. The CDR3 goes on 3 residues after the read ends, and that part is filled in from the germline J gene.

The V and J genes are TRBV5-1 and TRBJ1-2; a stretch of 11 junction bases matches TRBD1. The receptor's source is a woman aged 18 to 75 with a cervical HPV16 infection that either progressed to CIN3+ or cleared (not recorded which). Sequenced input: blood buffy coat. The sequenced CDR3 bases are TGCGCCAGCAGCTTGGGGACAGGGGGCGCCTATGGC. It specifies CASSLGTGGAYG. The CDR3 as a whole reads CASSLGTGGAYGYTF. Full variable domain (CDR3 extended with the reference TRBV5-1 and TRBJ1-2 proteins): KAGVTQTPRYLIKTRGQQVTLSCSPISGHRSVSWYQQTPGQGLQFLFEYFSETQRNKGNFPGRFSGRQFSNSRSEMNVSTLELGDSALYLCASSLGTGGAYGYTFGSGTRLTVV.